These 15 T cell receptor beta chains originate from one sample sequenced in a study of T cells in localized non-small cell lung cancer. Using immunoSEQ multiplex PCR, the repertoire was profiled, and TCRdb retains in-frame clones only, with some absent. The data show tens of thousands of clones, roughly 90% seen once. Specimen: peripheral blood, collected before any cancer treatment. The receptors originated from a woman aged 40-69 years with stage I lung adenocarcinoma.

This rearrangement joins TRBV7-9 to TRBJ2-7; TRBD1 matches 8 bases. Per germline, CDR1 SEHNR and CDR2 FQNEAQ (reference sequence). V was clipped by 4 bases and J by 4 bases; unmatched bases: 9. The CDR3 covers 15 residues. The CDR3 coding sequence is TGTGCCAGCAGCTCCACAGGGGGTTCAAGGTACGAGCAGTACTTC. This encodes CASSSTGGSRYEQYF.

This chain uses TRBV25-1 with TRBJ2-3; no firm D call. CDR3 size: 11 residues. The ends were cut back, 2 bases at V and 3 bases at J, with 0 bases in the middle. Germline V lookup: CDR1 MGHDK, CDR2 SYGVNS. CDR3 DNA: TGTGCCAGCAGTGAAACAGATACGCAGTATTTT. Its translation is CASSETDTQYF.

The DNA of the CDR3 is TGTGCCAGCACCTATAAGGAGGGAACCGGGGAGCTGTTTTTT. It specifies CASTYKEGTGELFF. The chain employs TRBV6-1 and TRBJ2-2, with D possibly being TRBD2 (6 bases). The length of the CDR3 is 14 residues. The V end lost 7 bases, the J end lost 5 bases, and 14 bases lay between the germline ends. CDR1 and CDR2 from the germline V gene are MNHNS and SASEGT.

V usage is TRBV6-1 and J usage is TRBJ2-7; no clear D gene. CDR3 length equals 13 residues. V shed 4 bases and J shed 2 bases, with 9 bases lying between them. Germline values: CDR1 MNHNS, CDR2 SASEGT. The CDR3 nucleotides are TGTGCCAGCAGTGCGGACCCAACCTACGAGCAGTACTTC. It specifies CASSADPTYEQYF.

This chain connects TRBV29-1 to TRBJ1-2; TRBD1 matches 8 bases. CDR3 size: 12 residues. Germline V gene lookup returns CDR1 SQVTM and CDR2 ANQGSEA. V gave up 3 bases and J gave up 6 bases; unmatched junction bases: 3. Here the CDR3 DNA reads TGCAGCGTTGACGACAGGGGAAATGGCTACACCTTC. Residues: CSVDDRGNGYTF.

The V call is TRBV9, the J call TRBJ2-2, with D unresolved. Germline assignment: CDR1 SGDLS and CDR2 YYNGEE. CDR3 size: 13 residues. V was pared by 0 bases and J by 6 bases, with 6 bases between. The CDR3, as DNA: TGTGCCAGCAGCGTAGACCTGTCCGGGGAGCTGTTTTTT. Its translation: CASSVDLSGELFF.

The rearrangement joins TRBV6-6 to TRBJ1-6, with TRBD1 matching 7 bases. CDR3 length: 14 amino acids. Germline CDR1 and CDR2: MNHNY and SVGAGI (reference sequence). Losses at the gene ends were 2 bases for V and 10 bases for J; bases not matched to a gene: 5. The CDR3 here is CASSYGTVPSPLHF. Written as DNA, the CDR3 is TGTGCCAGCAGTTACGGGACAGTTCCCTCACCCCTCCACTTT.

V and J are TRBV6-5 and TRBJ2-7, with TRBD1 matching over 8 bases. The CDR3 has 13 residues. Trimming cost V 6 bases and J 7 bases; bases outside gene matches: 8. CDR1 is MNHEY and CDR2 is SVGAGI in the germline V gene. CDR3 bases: TGTGCCAGCAGAAAGACAGGGGAGAGAGAGCAGTACTTC. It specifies CASRKTGEREQYF.

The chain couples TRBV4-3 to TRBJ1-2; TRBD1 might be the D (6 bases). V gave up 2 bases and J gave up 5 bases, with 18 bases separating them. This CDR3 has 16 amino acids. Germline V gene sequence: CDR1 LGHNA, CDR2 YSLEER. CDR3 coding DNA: TGCGCCAGCAGCCAACACCGGGACACCAACCTTTATGGCTACACCTTC. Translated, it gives CASSQHRDTNLYGYTF.

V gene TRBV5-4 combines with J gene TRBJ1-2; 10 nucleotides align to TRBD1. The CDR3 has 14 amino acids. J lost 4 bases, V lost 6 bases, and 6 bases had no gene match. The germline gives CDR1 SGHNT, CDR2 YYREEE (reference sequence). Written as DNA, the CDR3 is TGTGCCAGCAACCCCGGACAGGGGGTCTATGGCTACACCTTC. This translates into CASNPGQGVYGYTF.

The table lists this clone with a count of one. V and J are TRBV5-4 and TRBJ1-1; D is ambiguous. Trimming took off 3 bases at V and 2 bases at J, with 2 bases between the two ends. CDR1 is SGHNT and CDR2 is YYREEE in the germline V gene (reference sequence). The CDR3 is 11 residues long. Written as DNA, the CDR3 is TGTGCCAGCAGCTCTAACACTGAAGCTTTCTTT. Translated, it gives CASSSNTEAFF.

The CDR3 is CASSSVPKSWDYEQYF. CDR3 sequence (DNA): TGTGCCAGCAGCTCAGTTCCAAAGAGTTGGGACTACGAGCAGTACTTC. J is TRBJ2-7 and V is TRBV7-9; D is undetermined. The V end was cut by 4 bases, the J end by 3 bases, with 19 bases between. The CDR3 spans 16 residues. Per germline, CDR1 SEHNR and CDR2 FQNEAQ (reference sequence). Filled out from reference TRBV7-9 and TRBJ2-7, the complete variable domain reads DTGVSQNPRHKITKRGQNVTFRCDPISEHNRLYWYRQTLGQGPEFLTYFQNEAQLEKSRLLSDRFSAERPKGSFSTLEIQRTEQGDSAMYLCASSSVPKSWDYEQYFGPGTRLTVT.

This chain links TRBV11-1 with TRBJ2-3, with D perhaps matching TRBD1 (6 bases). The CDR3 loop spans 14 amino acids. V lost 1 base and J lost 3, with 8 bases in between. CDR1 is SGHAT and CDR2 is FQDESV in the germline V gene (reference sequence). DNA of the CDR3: TGTGCCAGCAGCTTAGGAACAGGGACAGATACGCAGTATTTT. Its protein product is CASSLGTGTDTQYF. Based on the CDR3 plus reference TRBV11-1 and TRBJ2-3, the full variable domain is EAEVAQSPRYKITEKSQAVAFWCDPISGHATLYWYRQILGQGPELLVQFQDESVVDDSQLPKDRFSAERLKGVDSTLKIQPAELGDSAMYLCASSLGTGTDTQYFGPGTRLTVL.

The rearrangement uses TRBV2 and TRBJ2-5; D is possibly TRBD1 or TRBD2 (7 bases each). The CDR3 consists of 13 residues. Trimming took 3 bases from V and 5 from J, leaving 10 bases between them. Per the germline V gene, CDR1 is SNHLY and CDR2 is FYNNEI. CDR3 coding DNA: TGTGCCAGCAGTGAGCAGGGGGGGGAGACCCAGTACTTC. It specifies CASSEQGGETQYF.

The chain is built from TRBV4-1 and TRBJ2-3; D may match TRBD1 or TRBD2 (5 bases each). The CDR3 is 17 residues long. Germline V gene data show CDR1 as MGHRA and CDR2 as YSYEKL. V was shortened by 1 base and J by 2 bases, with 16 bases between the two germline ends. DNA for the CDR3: TGCGCCAGCAGCCAAGTCGTCCGGGACCCAAACACAGATACGCAGTATTTT. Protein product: CASSQVVRDPNTDTQYF.